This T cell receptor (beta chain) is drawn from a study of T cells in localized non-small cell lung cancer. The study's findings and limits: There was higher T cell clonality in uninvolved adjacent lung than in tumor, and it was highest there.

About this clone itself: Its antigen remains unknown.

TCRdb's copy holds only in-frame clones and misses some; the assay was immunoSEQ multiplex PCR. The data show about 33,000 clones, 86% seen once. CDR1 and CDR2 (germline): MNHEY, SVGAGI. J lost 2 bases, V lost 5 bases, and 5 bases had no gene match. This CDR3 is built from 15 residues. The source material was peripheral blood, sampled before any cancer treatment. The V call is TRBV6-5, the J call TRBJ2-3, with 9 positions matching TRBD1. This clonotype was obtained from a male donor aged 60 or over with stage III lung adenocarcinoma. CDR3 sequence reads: CASSPRDRVTDTQYF. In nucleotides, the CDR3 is TGTGCCAGCAGTCCCCGGGACAGGGTCACAGATACGCAGTATTTT.